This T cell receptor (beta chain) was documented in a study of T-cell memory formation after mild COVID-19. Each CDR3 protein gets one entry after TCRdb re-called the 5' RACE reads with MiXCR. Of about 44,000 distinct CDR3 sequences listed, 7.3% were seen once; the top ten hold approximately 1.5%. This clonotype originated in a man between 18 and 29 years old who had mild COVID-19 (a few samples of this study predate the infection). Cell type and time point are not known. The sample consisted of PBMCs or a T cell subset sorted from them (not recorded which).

The CDR3 bases are TGTGCCAGCAGTTTAGCAGGGGGTAATTCACCCCTCCACTTT. Its translation is CASSLAGGNSPLHF. The chain couples TRBV12-3 or TRBV12-4 to TRBJ1-6; D may be TRBD1 (6 bases). This CDR3 region has 14 residues. V lost 0 bases and J 6 bases, leaving 6 bases between the germline ends.